This TCR beta chain was obtained from a study of cytomegalovirus exposure and HLA in healthy donors. Study summary: A later analysis reported the same platform for the 100 to 150 validation repertoires and the approximately 720 first-cohort repertoires. Findings and limits, study-wide: First-cohort TCR clusters tended to co-occur in the approximately 110 validation repertoires, a later analysis found. Cytomegalovirus association was assigned to over 150 TCR beta chains.

TCRdb keeps only in-frame clones here, not all; method: immunoSEQ multiplex PCR. The table records under 200,000 clones, roughly 90% of them present only once. Trimming took 2 bases from V and 5 from J, leaving 25 bases between them. CDR1 is LGHNA and CDR2 is YSLEER in the germline V gene. The CDR3 consists of 19 residues. To note about this clone: Its antigen is unknown.

The TCR comes from a woman aged 18-30 years in good health and CMV-seronegative. The rearrangement joins TRBV4-3 to TRBJ2-1; tentatively, D is TRBD2 (6 bases). What was sequenced was PBMCs. This chain's CDR3 is CASSQLTGEMGSRHNEQFF. CDR3 bases: TGCGCCAGCAGCCAATTAACGGGAGAAATGGGGTCGCGACACAATGAGCAGTTCTTC.